The entry below gives a single T cell receptor beta chain sequence along with its context. The data were taken from a study of shared clonotypes between healthy human individuals. Repertoires were generated with immunoSEQ multiplex PCR, while TCRdb's copy carries only in-frame clones and drops some. The data show about half a million clones, approximately 81% seen once. This CDR3 region has 14 residues. The germline V gene has CDR1 GTSNPN and CDR2 SVGIG (reference sequence). With 0 bases removed from V and 4 bases from J, the gap between germline ends came to 10 bases. The material sequenced was PBMCs. The sequence derives from a woman between 40 and 55 years old in good health. Some clones in this sample may be carry-over from other donors' samples. J is TRBJ1-5 and V is TRBV30; a weak D match, TRBD1 (5 bases). The DNA for the CDR3 is TGTGCCTGGAGTGTAGGACAAATAAATCAGCCCCAGCATTTT. Translating gives CAWSVGQINQPQHF.